What follows describes a single T cell receptor beta chain. The source of the sample is a study of control samples from healthy donors and cancer patients. This CDR3 is built from 17 residues. Germline assignment: CDR1 LGHNT and CDR2 FRNRAP. Trimming pared 7 bases from V and 4 bases from J, leaving 23 bases between. Sequencing used immunoSEQ multiplex PCR; TCRdb keeps in-frame clones, though not all of them. The sample includes hundreds of thousands of clones, over 75% of them seen just once. The sequenced sample consisted of PBMCs. This clonotype originated in a man aged 40-50 years with head and neck cancer. This sequence joins TRBV12-5 and TRBJ2-1; D might be TRBD2 (5 bases). This CDR3 is CASVPWLGAPTYNEQFF. CDR3 DNA: TGTGCTAGTGTTCCTTGGCTGGGAGCCCCCACTTACAATGAGCAGTTCTTC. Full variable domain (rest looked up from reference TRBV12-5 and TRBJ2-1): DARVTQTPRHKVTEMGQEVTMRCQPILGHNTVFWYRQTMMQGLELLAYFRNRAPLDDSGMPKDRFSAEMPDATLATLKIQPSEPRDSAVYFCASVPWLGAPTYNEQFFGPGTRLTVL.